The next 8 T cell receptor beta chains were all read from a single sample in a study of response to subunit inactivated influenza vaccine. TCRdb re-derived calls from the RT-PCR reads in MiXCR, one entry per CDR3 protein. The sample gives 490,000 or so distinct CDR3 sequences, 6.5% to 8% of which show up once; 13% is in the top ten. The material sequenced was PBMCs from blood, taken 23 to 25 months after vaccination. The origin of the receptors is a man aged 50-75 years who received an inactivated influenza vaccine.

This clonotype was detected ten times or more. This sequence joins TRBV28 and TRBJ2-7; TRBD1 or TRBD2 may be the D gene (5 bases each). Trimming removed 4 bases from V and 3 bases from J, with 10 bases in between. This CDR3 spans 13 amino acids. Germline V gene data show CDR1 as MDHEN and CDR2 as SYDVKM. The CDR3 region has the DNA TGTGCCAGCAGTTGGGGACGGAGCTACGAGCAGTACTTC. This encodes CASSWGRSYEQYF. The complete variable domain, with remaining parts taken from reference TRBV28 and TRBJ2-7, reads DVKVTQSSRYLVKRTGEKVFLECVQDMDHENMFWYRQDPGLGLRLIYFSYDVKMKEKGDIPEGYSVSREKKERFSLILESASTNQTSMYLCASSWGRSYEQYFGPGTRLTVT.

The V and J genes are TRBV6-1 and TRBJ2-5; 10 nucleotides match TRBD2. Germline V gene sequence: CDR1 MNHNS, CDR2 SASEGT. Germline trimming cut 6 bases from V and 2 bases from J; bases unmatched to any gene: 6. This CDR3 is 15 amino acids long. CDR3 DNA sequence: TGTGCCAGCAGCGAACTAGCGGGACTTCAAGAGACCCAGTACTTC. Residues: CASSELAGLQETQYF.

This clonotype was counted only a few times. The chain carries TRBV6-5 and TRBJ2-3; 12 positions agree with TRBD2. V gave up 4 bases and J gave up 3 bases; unmatched junction bases: 11. Germline V gene lookup returns CDR1 MNHEY and CDR2 SVGAGI. This CDR3 spans 18 amino acids. CDR3 sequence: CASSLLAGGLHRTDTQYF. CDR3 nucleotides: TGTGCCAGCAGTTTACTAGCGGGAGGTCTCCACCGGACAGATACGCAGTATTTT.

This clonotype was recorded many times. The V and J genes are TRBV27 and TRBJ2-4, with D unclear. The CDR3 runs 13 residues. V was shortened by 6 bases and J by 0 bases, with 6 bases between the two germline ends. Germline loops: CDR1 MNHEY, CDR2 SMNVEV (reference sequence). The CDR3: CASSSGAKNIQYF. The CDR3 DNA is TGTGCCAGCAGCTCAGGAGCCAAAAACATTCAGTACTTC.

The gene calls are TRBV15 and TRBJ1-1; D not resolved. The V end lost 1 base, the J end lost 1 base, and 4 bases lay between the germline ends. The CDR3 covers 13 residues. The germline V gene has CDR1 LNHNV and CDR2 YYDKDF (reference sequence). This CDR3 reads CATSRGQNTEAFF. DNA of the CDR3: TGTGCCACCAGCAGAGGCCAGAACACTGAAGCTTTCTTT.

The genes are TRBV6-5 and TRBJ2-7, with 9 bases matching TRBD1. Trimming removed 4 bases from V and 4 bases from J; junction bases left unmatched: 20. Germline V gene data show CDR1 as MNHEY and CDR2 as SVGAGI. The CDR3 extends over 19 amino acids. The CDR3 here is CASSSHRGHQGSSPYEQYF. The DNA of the CDR3 is TGTGCCAGCAGTTCCCACAGGGGGCATCAGGGATCTTCTCCTTACGAGCAGTACTTC.

This clonotype was observed a few times. The chain couples TRBV6-5 to TRBJ2-3, with TRBD2 matching over 9 bases. The CDR3 extends over 13 amino acids. From germline, CDR1 is MNHEY and CDR2 SVGAGI. Germline trimming cut 9 bases from V and 4 bases from J; bases unmatched to any gene: 5. CDR3 loop: CASRLAGADTQYF. In nucleotides, the CDR3 is TGTGCCAGTCGGTTAGCGGGAGCAGATACGCAGTATTTT.

This clonotype was counted at least ten times. The chain employs TRBV28 and TRBJ2-3; D gene uncertain. The germline V and J ends were trimmed by 4 bases and 2 bases, with 7 bases remaining between them. The CDR3 extends over 13 amino acids. Germline CDR1 MDHEN, CDR2 SYDVKM. This CDR3 reads CASSSPFTDTQYF. DNA of the CDR3: TGTGCCAGCAGTTCGCCTTTCACAGATACGCAGTATTTT.